The 4 T cell receptor beta chains below come from one sample, sequenced in a study of T cell clonality in common variable immunodeficiency. Sequencing was performed with immunoSEQ multiplex PCR; in TCRdb, only in-frame clones are kept and a portion is missing. Altogether about 52,000 clones were found in the sample, and no singletons occur. The sample consisted of peripheral blood mononuclear cells. These TCRs come from a person aged 18 to 75 in good health.

Comments on this clone: Read data end 3 residues before the CDR3 end; the end is taken from the germline J gene. The chain recombines TRBV18 with TRBJ2-2; 7 nucleotides align to TRBD1. The CDR3 covers 13 residues. V trimming: 5 bases; J trimming: 6 bases; junction bases outside the gene matches: 3. In germline, CDR1 is KGHSH, CDR2 LQKENI. CDR3 bases read: TGTGCCAGCTCATACGACAGGGCCGGGGAG. Translated: CASSYDRAGE. The entire CDR3 is CASSYDRAGELFF.

This clone was counted ten times or more. The missing CDR3 end, 3 residues past where the read stops, is filled in from the germline J gene. V is TRBV5-5 and J is TRBJ1-4, with D tentatively TRBD1 (6 bases). The length of the CDR3 is 15 residues. CDR1 SGHKS and CDR2 YYEKEE come from the germline V gene (reference sequence). CDR3 residues: CASSLGGQSNSPLFF. The covered CDR3 bases are TGTGCCAGCAGCTTGGGGGGGCAATCCAATTCACCA.

This clone was counted ten times or more. The CDR3 is cut off 3 residues early in the read; its end comes from the germline J gene. V gene TRBV5-4 combines with J gene TRBJ1-1, with D perhaps matching TRBD1 (5 bases). Germline V gene lookup returns CDR1 SGHNT and CDR2 YYREEE (reference sequence). The CDR3 covers 13 residues. V gave up 3 bases and J gave up 4 bases, with 10 bases separating them. This CDR3 is CASSSWGGTEAFF. The part of the CDR3 DNA that was read is TGTGCCAGCAGCTCGTGGGGGGGCACTGAA.

This clone has ten or more counts. The sequenced fragment ends 3 residues before the CDR3 boundary, so the rest is inferred from the germline J gene. The chain employs TRBV19 and TRBJ2-2, with 7 positions matching TRBD1. CDR3 length: 16 amino acids. V lost 4 bases and J lost 0; bases outside the gene matches: 5. Per the germline V gene, CDR1 is LNHDA and CDR2 is SQIVND (reference sequence). CDR3 bases read: TGTGCCAGTAGTACCCAGGGGGAATCGAACACCGGGGAG. Its protein product is CASSTQGESNTGE. The whole CDR3 is CASSTQGESNTGELFF.